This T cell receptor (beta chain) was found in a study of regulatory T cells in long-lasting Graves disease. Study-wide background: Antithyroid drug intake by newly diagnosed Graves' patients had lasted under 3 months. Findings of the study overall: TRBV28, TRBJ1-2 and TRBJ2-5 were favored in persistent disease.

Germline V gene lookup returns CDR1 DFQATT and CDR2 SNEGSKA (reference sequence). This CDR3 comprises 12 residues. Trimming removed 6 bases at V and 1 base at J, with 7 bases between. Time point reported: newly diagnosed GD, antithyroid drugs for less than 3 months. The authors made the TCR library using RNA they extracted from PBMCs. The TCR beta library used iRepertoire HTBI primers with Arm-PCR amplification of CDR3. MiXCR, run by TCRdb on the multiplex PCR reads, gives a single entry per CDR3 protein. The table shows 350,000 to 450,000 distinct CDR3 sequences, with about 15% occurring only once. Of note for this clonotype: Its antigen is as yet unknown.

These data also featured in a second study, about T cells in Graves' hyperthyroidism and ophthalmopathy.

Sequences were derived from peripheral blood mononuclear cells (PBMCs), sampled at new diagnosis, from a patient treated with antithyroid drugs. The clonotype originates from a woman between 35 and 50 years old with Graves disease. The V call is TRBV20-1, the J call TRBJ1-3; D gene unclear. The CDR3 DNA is TGCAGTGCCGCACTATCTGGAAACACCATATATTTT. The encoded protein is CSAALSGNTIYF.